These 7 T cell receptor beta chains were all obtained from the same sample, sequenced in a study of somatic mutations in cytotoxic T cells in rheumatoid arthritis (dated by TCRdb to 2016 to 2017). Library preparation employed the immunoSEQ multiplex PCR assay. TCRdb re-hosts the immuneACCESS table, in-frame sequences only. Its copies lack some clones; in the studies checked, an unresolved V gene accounts for under half of them, and the cause for the rest is not known. This sample is represented by just under 30,000 clones; roughly 86% of them were singletons. Of the sample, roughly a tenth falls within the top ten clones. Sample: CD8+ T cells sorted from blood. Receptors were obtained from an adult with rheumatoid arthritis.

Comments on this clone: Germline and junction disagree at one end, which may indicate a read error. The CDR3, as DNA: TGTGCCAGCAGCTTAAGCAGAAACGAAGGAAACAGCAAAAGCTTT. Translating it yields CASSLSRNEGNSKSF. This sequence joins TRBV7-2 and TRBJ1-1, with D uncertain. This CDR3 has 15 residues. Germline V lookup: CDR1 SGHTA, CDR2 FQGNSA.

The V and J genes are TRBV15 and TRBJ1-3, with 9 nucleotides matching TRBD1. The J segment lost 4 bases and the V segment lost 1 base, leaving 2 bases of the junction unmatched. CDR1 is LNHNV and CDR2 is YYDKDF in the germline V gene (reference sequence). The CDR3 loop spans 15 amino acids. Here the CDR3 DNA reads TGTGCCACCAGCAGAGTTGGGACAGGGGGAAACACCATATATTTT. Translating gives CATSRVGTGGNTIYF.

The chain joins TRBV5-6 to TRBJ2-7, with 7 bases that match TRBD1. Germline assignment: CDR1 SGHDT and CDR2 YYEEEE. This CDR3 contains 14 residues. V was pared by 4 bases and J by 4 bases, with 8 bases of the junction left unmatched. CDR3: CASSRPGQNYEQYF. The CDR3 nucleotides read TGTGCCAGCAGCCGCCCGGGACAGAATTACGAGCAGTACTTC.

This chain joins TRBV21-1 and TRBJ2-1; TRBD1 is the table's D call and was not checked against the DNA. TRBV21-1 is noted as a pseudogene. CDR3 length: 16 amino acids. The CDR3: CASSKRDRLPYNEQFF. CDR3 coding DNA: TGTGCCAGCAGCAAGAGAGACAGGTTGCCCTACAATGAGCAGTTCTTC.

The J gene is TRBJ2-7, the V gene TRBV4-3; TRBD1 aligns across 8 bases. The CDR3 loop spans 15 amino acids. The ends lost 5 bases at V and 3 bases at J; junction bases unmatched: 9. The V gene's germline CDR1 is LGHNA and CDR2 YSLEER. Written as DNA, the CDR3 is TGCGCCAGCAGCACCACTACGGGGACAGGCTACGAGCAGTACTTC. Protein: CASSTTTGTGYEQYF.

The V and J genes are TRBV6-1 and TRBJ1-2, with TRBD1 matching over 11 bases. This CDR3 has 14 amino acids. V trimming: 6 bases; J trimming: 4 bases; junction bases outside the gene matches: 4. Germline V gene data show CDR1 as MNHNS and CDR2 as SASEGT. The CDR3 DNA reads as TGTGCCAGCAGGGACAGGGGGCTTTTCTATGGCTACACCTTC. This encodes CASRDRGLFYGYTF.

V usage is TRBV7-9 and J usage is TRBJ2-5; D remains ambiguous. CDR3 length equals 14 residues. Germline V gives CDR1 SEHNR, CDR2 FQNEAQ (reference sequence). V was cut by 4 bases and J by 7 bases, with 16 bases left in between. CDR3 sequence (DNA): TGTGCCAGCAGCTCCCCGGGCCTAATGGGGACCCAGTACTTC. Protein sequence: CASSSPGLMGTQYF.